The 25 T cell receptor beta chains in this list originate from one sample, sequenced in a study of T cell responses to AZD1222 COVID-19 vaccine. The method was immunoSEQ multiplex PCR; TCRdb's version includes in-frame clones alone and lacks a portion of them. The top ten clones hold approximately 3.6% of a sample with about 160,000 clones, about 89% of them seen once. Sequences were derived from peripheral blood, sampled 28 days after the second AZD1222 dose. Receptors originate from an adult who received the AZD1222 COVID-19 vaccine.

The rearrangement uses TRBV20-1 and TRBJ2-2; D gene unclear. The germline gives CDR1 DFQATT, CDR2 SNEGSKA (reference sequence). The CDR3 length is 11 residues. Deletions cut 3 bases from V and 6 bases from J, with 5 bases between. The CDR3 DNA is TGCAGTGCTAGGGCCCCCGGGGAGCTGTTTTTT. Its translation: CSARAPGELFF.

The J gene is TRBJ1-5, the V gene TRBV9, with D possibly matching TRBD1 (6 bases). Germline assignment: CDR1 SGDLS and CDR2 YYNGEE. The CDR3 covers 17 residues. The V gene lost 2 bases and the J gene lost 2 bases, with 17 bases spanning the gap. CDR3 region: CASSVLHREKGNQPQHF. CDR3 DNA sequence: TGTGCCAGCAGCGTCCTCCACAGGGAGAAGGGCAATCAGCCCCAGCATTTT. The full variable domain, its missing parts supplied by reference TRBV9 and TRBJ1-5, is DSGVTQTPKHLITATGQRVTLRCSPRSGDLSVYWYQQSLDQGLQFLIQYYNGEERAKGNILERFSAQQFPDLHSELNLSSLELGDSALYFCASSVLHREKGNQPQHFGDGTRLSIL.

The chain joins TRBV7-2 to TRBJ1-2; 10 positions match TRBD1. The CDR3 length is 14 residues. The germline gives CDR1 SGHTA, CDR2 FQGNSA. The V gene end was trimmed by 3 bases and the J gene end by 8 bases; junction bases not matched to a gene: 6. CDR3 sequence reads: CASSLGQGNSGYTF. The CDR3 region has the DNA TGTGCCAGCAGCTTGGGACAGGGGAATTCCGGCTACACCTTC.

The V gene is TRBV6-5, the J gene TRBJ1-5; no reliable D call. Germline V gene sequence: CDR1 MNHEY, CDR2 SVGAGI. V gave up 0 bases and J gave up 1 base, with 7 bases separating them. The CDR3 length is 15 residues. The DNA for the CDR3 is TGTGCCAGCAGTTACTCGATGGCGAGCAATCAGCCCCAGCATTTT. It encodes CASSYSMASNQPQHF.

The chain couples TRBV2 to TRBJ1-1; D is possibly TRBD1 (6 bases). The germline V and J ends were trimmed by 4 bases and 1 base, with 13 bases remaining between them. CDR3 length: 15 amino acids. Germline assignment: CDR1 SNHLY and CDR2 FYNNEI. CDR3 loop: CASSGSTGGNTEAFF. The CDR3 DNA follows: TGTGCCAGCAGTGGTTCGACAGGCGGGAACACTGAAGCTTTCTTT.

The chain has TRBV2 and TRBJ2-1; possible D gene TRBD1, 5 bases. From germline, CDR1 is SNHLY and CDR2 FYNNEI. The CDR3 has 16 residues. With 2 bases removed from V and 2 bases from J, the gap between germline ends came to 13 bases. The CDR3 DNA reads TGTGCCAGCAGTGAAAAGGCTCTAGGGGCCTACAATGAGCAGTTCTTC. This encodes CASSEKALGAYNEQFF.

The chain combines TRBV11-2 with TRBJ2-5; maybe TRBD1 (7 bases). The V and J ends lost 5 bases and 1 base respectively, with 11 bases between them. In germline, CDR1 is SGHAT, CDR2 FQNNGV. This CDR3 region has 14 residues. The CDR3 region is CASSAGQLQETQYF. The CDR3 DNA follows: TGTGCCAGCAGCGCGGGACAGCTCCAAGAGACCCAGTACTTC.

The CDR3: CASIPANTGELFF. In nucleotides, the CDR3 is TGTGCCAGCATTCCAGCGAACACCGGGGAGCTGTTTTTT. The chain couples TRBV2 to TRBJ2-2, with D uncertain. CDR3 length: 13 amino acids. Between the trimmed V and J ends, which lost 7 bases and 0 bases, there was a span of 6 bases. Germline V CDR1 and CDR2: SNHLY, FYNNEI. The complete variable domain, with remaining parts taken from reference TRBV2 and TRBJ2-2, reads EPEVTQTPSHQVTQMGQEVILRCVPISNHLYFYWYRQILGQKVEFLVSFYNNEISEKSEIFDDQFSVERPDGSNFTLKIRSTKLEDSAMYFCASIPANTGELFFGEGSRLTVL.

The J gene is TRBJ2-1, the V gene TRBV11-2; D tentatively reads TRBD1 or TRBD2 (5 bases each). V lost 4 bases, J lost 5 bases, and 15 bases lay in between. The germline gives CDR1 SGHAT, CDR2 FQNNGV. The CDR3 is made up of 15 amino acids. CDR3 in DNA: TGTGCCAGCAGCTCTCGGGGCCTCACCGACAATGAGCAGTTCTTC. Its translation is CASSSRGLTDNEQFF. Together with reference TRBV11-2 and TRBJ2-1, the CDR3 gives the full variable domain: EAGVAQSPRYKIIEKRQSVAFWCNPISGHATLYWYQQILGQGPKLLIQFQNNGVVDDSQLPKDRFSAERLKGVDSTLKIQPAKLEDSAVYLCASSSRGLTDNEQFFGPGTRLTVL.

The chain links TRBV7-9 to TRBJ1-4; D gene unclear. This CDR3 has 15 residues. Trimming took off 5 bases at V and 0 bases at J, with 10 bases between the two ends. Germline V gene sequence: CDR1 SEHNR, CDR2 FQNEAQ (reference sequence). For the CDR3, the DNA is TGTGCCAGCAGCCGCTCAAGATCAACTAATGAAAAACTGTTTTTT. This translates into CASSRSRSTNEKLFF.

The CDR3 sequence is CASSSTGSFYNEQFF. CDR3 DNA: TGTGCCAGCAGCTCAACAGGGAGCTTCTACAATGAGCAGTTCTTC. V and J are TRBV7-3 and TRBJ2-1; D is possibly TRBD1 (6 bases). Germline values: CDR1 SGHTA, CDR2 FQGTGA. V was cut by 4 bases and J by 3 bases, with 13 bases left in between. This CDR3 spans 15 amino acids.

The J gene is TRBJ1-2, the V gene TRBV5-6; TRBD1 matches at 8 bases. CDR3 size: 15 residues. Germline trimming cut 3 bases from V and 2 bases from J; bases unmatched to any gene: 6. Per germline, CDR1 SGHDT and CDR2 YYEEEE. Here the CDR3 DNA reads TGTGCCAGCAGCTGGAGGGACAGGCCCAACTATGGCTACACCTTC. As protein: CASSWRDRPNYGYTF.

This clone was seen a single time. Written as DNA, the CDR3 is TGTGCCAGTAGTACACGCGGGACAGGCTCTGAGACCCAGTACTTC. Translating gives CASSTRGTGSETQYF. The V gene is TRBV19, the J gene TRBJ2-5; 8 bases are shared with TRBD1. Germline V CDR1 and CDR2: LNHDA, SQIVND (reference sequence). The V and J ends lost 4 bases and 5 bases, in that order; junction bases with no gene match: 9. The length of the CDR3 is 15 residues.

The chain couples TRBV3-1 (or the pseudogene TRBV3-2) to TRBJ2-7; 14 nucleotides line up with TRBD2. CDR3 length equals 18 residues. Germline-derived CDR1 and CDR2 are LGHDT and YNNKEL (reference sequence). After removal of 1 base from V and 6 bases from J, the junction contained 11 bases not matched to a gene. The CDR3 nucleotides read TGTGCCAGCAGCCAAGGGGCCCCCGGGACTAGCGGGGGTAGCGAGCAGTACTTC. It yields the protein CASSQGAPGTSGGSEQYF.

In this sample, this clone turned up a few times. The rearrangement uses TRBV25-1 and TRBJ1-6; D is unresolved. Looked up from germline, CDR1 is MGHDK and CDR2 is SYGVNS. Trimming removed 4 bases at V and 4 bases at J, with 8 bases between. This CDR3 region has 14 residues. CDR3: CASSADSYNSPLHF. The CDR3 nucleotides are TGTGCCAGCAGTGCTGATTCTTATAATTCACCCCTCCACTTT.

This clone was seen only a few times. V and J are TRBV4-3 and TRBJ2-5; 12 nucleotides line up with TRBD2. Germline V gene sequence: CDR1 LGHNA, CDR2 YSLEER. V trimming: 4 bases; J trimming: 2 bases; junction bases outside the gene matches: 5. The CDR3 consists of 16 residues. The CDR3 loop reads CASSRTSGRPQETQYF. The CDR3 bases are TGCGCCAGCAGCCGTACTAGCGGGAGGCCGCAAGAGACCCAGTACTTC.

J is TRBJ1-5 and V is TRBV19, with D possibly matching TRBD1 (6 bases). V lost 5 bases, J lost 1 base, and 15 bases lay in between. Germline V gene sequence: CDR1 LNHDA, CDR2 SQIVND (reference sequence). This CDR3 has 16 residues. Here the CDR3 reads CASSVTGTRSNQPQHF. CDR3 in DNA: TGTGCCAGTAGTGTAACCGGGACAAGGAGCAATCAGCCCCAGCATTTT. Full variable domain (missing parts from reference TRBV19 and TRBJ1-5): DGGITQSPKYLFRKEGQNVTLSCEQNLNHDAMYWYRQDPGQGLRLIYYSQIVNDFQKGDIAEGYSVSREKKESFPLTVTSAQKNPTAFYLCASSVTGTRSNQPQHFGDGTRLSIL.

The J gene is TRBJ2-5, the V gene TRBV4-1; TRBD1 agrees at 10 bases. This CDR3 is built from 18 residues. CDR1 is MGHRA, CDR2 YSYEKL, per germline. Trimming took 3 bases from V and 5 from J; bases not matched to a gene: 15. The CDR3 loop reads CASSQTTPGTGALETQYF. CDR3 DNA: TGCGCCAGCAGCCAGACAACCCCCGGGACAGGGGCGTTGGAGACCCAGTACTTC.

The rearrangement uses TRBV30 and TRBJ1-3; D may be TRBD1 (6 bases). V lost 3 bases and J 4 bases, leaving 10 bases between the germline ends. Germline V gene sequence: CDR1 GTSNPN, CDR2 SVGIG (reference sequence). The CDR3 totals 13 residues. In DNA, the CDR3 is TGTGCCTGGAGACCCGGGGGCGGAAACACCATATATTTT. It translates to CAWRPGGGNTIYF.

This clone was observed once. V usage is TRBV27 and J usage is TRBJ1-4; D is ambiguous. Trimming removed 5 bases at V and 0 bases at J, with 10 bases between. This CDR3 region has 15 residues. Per the germline V gene, CDR1 is MNHEY and CDR2 is SMNVEV (reference sequence). This CDR3 is CASSGRLATNEKLFF. The CDR3 DNA reads as TGTGCCAGCAGTGGCCGGCTTGCAACTAATGAAAAACTGTTTTTT.

The chain has TRBV27 and TRBJ2-4, with TRBD1 matching 7 bases. The CDR3 is made up of 17 amino acids. With 9 bases clipped from V and 0 bases from J, the junction kept 14 bases outside the gene matches. The germline V gene encodes CDR1 MNHEY and CDR2 SMNVEV (reference sequence). CDR3 residues: CARTGKNKTLAKNIQYF. The CDR3 bases are TGTGCCAGGACAGGGAAGAATAAAACTCTAGCCAAAAACATTCAGTACTTC.

The rearrangement links TRBV5-1 to TRBJ2-5; tentative D call: TRBD1 (5 bases). The CDR3 loop spans 19 amino acids. The germline V and J ends were trimmed by 0 bases and 4 bases, with 25 bases remaining between them. Germline V gives CDR1 SGHRS, CDR2 YFSETQ. The chain's CDR3 is CASSLARSAGQNRLETQYF. CDR3 coding DNA: TGCGCCAGCAGCTTGGCCAGATCCGCAGGACAAAATAGGCTAGAGACCCAGTACTTC.

The chain has TRBV19 and TRBJ2-2; TRBD1 or TRBD2 may be the D gene (5 bases each). The germline V gene encodes CDR1 LNHDA and CDR2 SQIVND (reference sequence). This CDR3 is 14 amino acids long. Trimming took off 6 bases at V and 7 bases at J, with 15 bases between the two ends. CDR3 in DNA: TGTGCCAGTAGGGCAGGGAGTTCTAGCGGGGAGCTGTTTTTT. Translation: CASRAGSSSGELFF.

V gene TRBV25-1 combines with J gene TRBJ1-2, with 8 nucleotides matching TRBD1. The CDR3 sequence is 16 residues long. The J segment lost 8 bases and the V segment lost 1 base, leaving 12 bases of the junction unmatched. CDR1 is MGHDK and CDR2 is SYGVNS in the germline V gene. CDR3 protein: CASSEWALGRGLGYTF. The CDR3, as DNA: TGTGCCAGCAGTGAATGGGCCTTGGGCAGGGGGCTCGGCTACACCTTC.

The J gene is TRBJ2-5, the V gene TRBV4-1; TRBD2 matches 12 bases. Germline loops: CDR1 MGHRA, CDR2 YSYEKL. V lost 4 bases, J lost 2 bases, and 5 bases stayed unmatched. The CDR3 covers 16 residues. As DNA, the CDR3 is TGCGCCAGCAGCCCAGGACTAGCGGGGCGTCAAGAGACCCAGTACTTC. Protein: CASSPGLAGRQETQYF.